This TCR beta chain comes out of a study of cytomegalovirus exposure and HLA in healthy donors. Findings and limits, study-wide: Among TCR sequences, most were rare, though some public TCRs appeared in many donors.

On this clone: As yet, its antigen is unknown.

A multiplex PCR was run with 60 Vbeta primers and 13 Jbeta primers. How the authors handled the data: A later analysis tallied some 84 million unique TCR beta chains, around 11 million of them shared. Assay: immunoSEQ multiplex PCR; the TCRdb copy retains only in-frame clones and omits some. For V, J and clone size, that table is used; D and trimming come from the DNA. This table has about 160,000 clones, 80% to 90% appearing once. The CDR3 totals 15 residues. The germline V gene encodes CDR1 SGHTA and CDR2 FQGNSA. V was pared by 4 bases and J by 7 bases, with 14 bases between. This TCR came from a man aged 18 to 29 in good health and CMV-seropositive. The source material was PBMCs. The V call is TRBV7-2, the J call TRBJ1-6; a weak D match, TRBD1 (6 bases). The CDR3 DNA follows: TGTGCCAGCAGCTCTTGGACAGTCCCCAATTCACCCCTCCACTTT. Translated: CASSSWTVPNSPLHF.